This T cell receptor beta chain came from a study of blood T cell repertoires in COVID-19. Whole-study context: The analysed material was cDNA or gDNA that came from T cells, B-cell-depleted T cells, or PBMCs.

Germline loops: CDR1 SGDLS, CDR2 YYNGEE. The CDR3 sequence is 15 residues long. V shed 0 bases, J shed 3 bases, and the junction held 6 bases outside the gene matches. Two negative PCRs, clearance, or symptom resolution had been documented for recovered Cohort 3 donors. The method was immunoSEQ multiplex PCR; TCRdb's version includes in-frame clones alone and lacks a portion of them. The data show 150,000 to 200,000 clones, about 84% seen once. Sequenced material: PBMCs or T cells enriched from blood (not recorded which). This clonotype was sampled from a man aged 45-65 years who had recovered from COVID-19. The V and J genes are TRBV9 and TRBJ2-7, with 7 bases matching TRBD1. The CDR3 bases are TGTGCCAGCAGCGTAGTTGGGGACAGAGGCTACGAGCAGTACTTC. Protein sequence: CASSVVGDRGYEQYF.